The next 21 T cell receptor beta chains were all read from a single sample in a study of breast tumors, draining lymph nodes, adjacent tissues. TCRdb itself ran the multiplex PCR reads through MiXCR, one entry per CDR3 protein. The sample shows some 120,000 distinct CDR3 sequences, approximately 20% of them seen only once. The lymph nodes were axillary draining lymph nodes from breast cancer patients. The source material was axillary lymph node tissue. Receptors were obtained from a female donor with breast cancer. Some clones in this sample may be carry-over from other donors' samples.

This chain connects TRBV7-4 to TRBJ1-2, with D possibly TRBD1 on 6 matching bases. The CDR3 consists of 14 residues. V was cut by 4 bases and J by 6 bases, with 15 bases left in between. Germline V CDR1 and CDR2: SGHVT, SQSDAQ. CDR3 sequence reads: CASSSPGQNHGYTF. The CDR3 DNA is TGTGCCAGCAGCTCCCCGGGACAAAACCATGGCTACACCTTC.

This clonotype was observed at least ten times. This chain uses TRBV7-2 with TRBJ2-2; 7 nucleotides match TRBD2. Germline V gives CDR1 SGHTA, CDR2 FQGNSA. The CDR3 totals 15 residues. J was trimmed by 6 bases and V by 1 base; bases with no gene match: 5. As DNA, the CDR3 is TGTGCCAGCAGCTTAGTGGGAGGGAGAGCCGGGGAGCTGTTTTTT. It codes for CASSLVGGRAGELFF.

The rearrangement joins TRBV5-1 to TRBJ1-3; weak D call: TRBD1 (5 bases). Germline loops: CDR1 SGHRS, CDR2 YFSETQ. V was clipped by 7 bases and J by 0 bases, with 14 bases between them. The CDR3 covers 15 residues. Here the CDR3 DNA reads TGCGCCAGCGGGGGGGACGGTTACTCTGGAAACACCATATATTTT. The encoded protein is CASGGDGYSGNTIYF.

This clonotype was detected ten times or more. This sequence joins TRBV6-5 and TRBJ2-5; 16 bases align to TRBD2. The V gene's germline CDR1 is MNHEY and CDR2 SVGAGI. There are 16 residues in the CDR3. V trimming: 4 bases; J trimming: 5 bases; junction bases outside the gene matches: 4. The CDR3 here is CASSFGTSGGAETQYF. The CDR3 DNA follows: TGTGCCAGCAGTTTCGGGACTAGCGGGGGGGCGGAGACCCAGTACTTC.

This clonotype was seen ten or more times. The chain has TRBV5-1 and TRBJ2-7; the match to TRBD2 covers 16 bases. The CDR3 is 16 residues long. CDR1 is SGHRS and CDR2 is YFSETQ in the germline V gene. Trimming cost V 4 bases and J 6 bases; bases outside gene matches: 7. In DNA, the CDR3 is TGCGCCAGCAGCCCCGGGACTAGCGGGGGGGCACGCGAGCAGTACTTC. This translates into CASSPGTSGGAREQYF.

This clonotype has ten or more counts. V usage is TRBV7-2 and J usage is TRBJ1-4; 9 bases map to TRBD1. CDR1 and CDR2 (germline): SGHTA, FQGNSA. The junction had 5 bases not matched to a gene; V was cut back by 4 bases and J by 8 bases. This CDR3 has 14 residues. The DNA for the CDR3 is TGTGCCAGCAGCTCCAAAGGACAGGGGGAAAAACTGTTTTTT. Its translation: CASSSKGQGEKLFF. The complete variable domain, with remaining parts taken from reference TRBV7-2 and TRBJ1-4, reads GAGVSQSPSNKVTEKGKDVELRCDPISGHTALYWYRQSLGQGLEFLIYFQGNSAPDKSGLPSDRFSAERTGGSVSTLTIQRTQQEDSAVYLCASSSKGQGEKLFFGSGTQLSVL.

This clonotype showed up many times. CDR3 in DNA: TGTGCCAGCAGCTTAGCGCTGTGGAGCTCCTACGAGCAGTACTTC. It yields the protein CASSLALWSSYEQYF. The genes are TRBV7-8 and TRBJ2-7, with D uncertain. Germline V lookup: CDR1 SGHVS, CDR2 FQNEAQ. The ends were cut back, 0 bases at V and 0 bases at J, with 9 bases in the middle. This CDR3 comprises 15 residues. Drawing the rest from reference TRBV7-8 and TRBJ2-7, the complete variable domain is GAGVSQSPRYKVAKRGQDVALRCDPISGHVSLFWYQQALGQGPEFLTYFQNEAQLDKSGLPSDRFFAERPEGSVSTLKIQRTQQEDSAVYLCASSLALWSSYEQYFGPGTRLTVT.

There are many counts of this clonotype. The gene calls are TRBV6-5 and TRBJ2-7; 10 bases agree with TRBD1. V lost 2 bases to trimming and J lost 0 bases; unmatched junction nucleotides: 4. This CDR3 has 16 residues. Germline CDR1 reads MNHEY; CDR2 reads SVGAGI. This chain's CDR3 is CASSYGTGASSYEQYF. The CDR3 nucleotides read TGTGCCAGCAGTTACGGGACAGGGGCCTCCTCCTACGAGCAGTACTTC.

Of note for this clonotype: Given a much more abundant clone one base away, this may be a read error. The rearrangement joins TRBV20-1 to TRBJ1-4; D is ambiguous. The CDR3 totals 14 residues. Germline loops: CDR1 DFQATT, CDR2 SNEGSKA (reference sequence). Trimming cost V 5 bases and J 8 bases, with 18 bases left between them. CDR3 bases: TGCAGTGCTGGGGTGGCGGGCCTCGGGGAAAAACTGTTTTTT. This encodes CSAGVAGLGEKLFF.

Many counts were recorded for this clonotype. At one end, the junction sequence differs from germline, possibly due to a read error. This chain connects TRBV6-5 to TRBJ1-6; weak D call: TRBD1 (5 bases). CDR3 length: 15 residues. Germline V gene data show CDR1 as MNHEY and CDR2 as SVGAGI. This CDR3 is CASSKGTSNNSPLHF. The CDR3 DNA is TGTGCCAGCAGTAAGGGGACCTCCAATAATTCACCCCTCCACTTT.

This clonotype has at least ten counts. V gene TRBV20-1 combines with J gene TRBJ2-3; TRBD2 agrees at 11 bases. The V gene end was trimmed by 1 base and the J gene end by 6 bases; junction bases not matched to a gene: 6. This CDR3 is 15 amino acids long. Germline V gene data show CDR1 as DFQATT and CDR2 as SNEGSKA (reference sequence). The CDR3, as DNA: TGCAGTGCTAGAGGGCTAGCGGGAGGCGGGGATACGCAGTATTTT. It yields the protein CSARGLAGGGDTQYF.

This clonotype was detected a few times. This sequence joins TRBV18 and TRBJ2-3, with D perhaps TRBD1 or TRBD2 (5 bases each). Germline values: CDR1 KGHSH, CDR2 LQKENI. The CDR3 spans 15 residues. V lost 3 bases and J lost 4, with 14 bases in between. The CDR3 sequence: CASSPRGSSPDTQYF. The CDR3, as DNA: TGTGCCAGCTCACCGAGGGGTTCTAGCCCAGATACGCAGTATTTT. The complete variable domain, with remaining parts taken from reference TRBV18 and TRBJ2-3, reads NAGVMQNPRHLVRRRGQEARLRCSPMKGHSHVYWYRQLPEEGLKFMVYLQKENIIDESGMPKERFSAEFPKEGPSILRIQQVVRGDSAAYFCASSPRGSSPDTQYFGPGTRLTVL.

This clonotype has at least ten counts. The genes are TRBV7-8 and TRBJ2-5; weak D call: TRBD1 (5 bases). Germline V gene data show CDR1 as SGHVS and CDR2 as FQNEAQ. Trimming took off 4 bases at V and 3 bases at J, with 21 bases between the two ends. There are 17 residues in the CDR3. The CDR3 nucleotides are TGTGCCAGCAGCTCGACTGGGGCGATAGCTGAAAAAGAGACCCAGTACTTC. The encoded protein is CASSSTGAIAEKETQYF.

This clonotype was detected only once. An end of the junction does not agree with germline; a read error may underlie this. The chain carries TRBV29-1 and TRBJ1-2; a possible D gene is TRBD1 (6 bases). The length of the CDR3 is 13 residues. Germline CDR1 is SQVTM and CDR2 is ANQGSEA. The CDR3 here is CSVEETQGMGHTF. DNA for the CDR3: TGTAGCGTTGAAGAGACACAGGGAATGGGCCACACCTTC.

This clonotype occurred many times. The genes are TRBV7-2 and TRBJ2-2, with D unclear. Trimming left V 4 bases short and J 2 bases short, with 8 bases between. Germline V CDR1 and CDR2: SGHTA, FQGNSA. The CDR3 is 14 amino acids. The CDR3 region is CASSSPRNTGELFF. DNA for the CDR3: TGTGCCAGCAGCTCCCCTCGCAACACCGGGGAGCTGTTTTTT.

CDR3 DNA sequence: TGTGCCAGCAGTGCCCGGACTAGAGAAGAGACCCAGTACTTC. It is translated as CASSARTREETQYF. The genes are TRBV27 and TRBJ2-5; the match to TRBD2 covers 7 bases. This CDR3 spans 14 amino acids. Germline V gene lookup returns CDR1 MNHEY and CDR2 SMNVEV (reference sequence). Trimming cost V 5 bases and J 3 bases; bases outside gene matches: 6.

Of note for this clonotype: Possible read error: a much larger clone is one base away. V is TRBV5-1 and J is TRBJ2-2, with D unclear. With 0 bases removed from V and 4 bases from J, the gap between germline ends came to 7 bases. Germline CDR1 and CDR2: SGHRS and YFSETQ. The CDR3 extends over 14 amino acids. The CDR3 region has the DNA TGCGCCAGCAGCTTGGAGGCCGTCACCGGGGAGCTGTTTTTT. This codes for CASSLEAVTGELFF.

This clonotype was recorded at least ten times. The V gene is TRBV20-1, the J gene TRBJ1-5; 7 bases map to TRBD1. J lost 0 bases, V lost 6 bases, and 8 bases had no gene match. The germline gives CDR1 DFQATT, CDR2 SNEGSKA (reference sequence). This CDR3 spans 15 amino acids. The CDR3 nucleotides are TGCAGTGCCCAAGGACAGGACTTTAGCAATCAGCCCCAGCATTTT. Residues: CSAQGQDFSNQPQHF.

This clonotype was counted at least ten times. The chain employs TRBV2 and TRBJ2-7, with 11 nucleotides matching TRBD1. The CDR3 is 14 residues long. The V and J ends lost 7 bases and 4 bases, in that order; junction bases with no gene match: 6. CDR1 and CDR2 (germline): SNHLY, FYNNEI. The CDR3 nucleotides are TGTGCCAGCAAGGACAGGGGGCCCCAATACGAGCAGTACTTC. Translating gives CASKDRGPQYEQYF.

This clonotype appeared many times. The V call is TRBV10-3, the J call TRBJ2-7; 14 nucleotides line up with TRBD2. The CDR3 is made up of 17 amino acids. CDR1 is ENHRY and CDR2 is SYGVKD in the germline V gene. V shed 5 bases, J shed 4 bases, and the junction held 10 bases outside the gene matches. CDR3 coding DNA: TGTGCCATCAGTCAGGGACTAGCGGGAGCGACAGTGTACGAGCAGTACTTC. Amino acids: CAISQGLAGATVYEQYF.

This clonotype has at least ten counts. The chain joins TRBV20-1 to TRBJ2-1; D gene ambiguous. Germline-derived CDR1 and CDR2 are DFQATT and SNEGSKA (reference sequence). The V end lost 4 bases, the J end lost 2 bases, and 6 bases lay between the germline ends. This CDR3 has 12 residues. CDR3 amino acids: CSAKEPYNEQFF. Here the CDR3 DNA reads TGCAGTGCTAAGGAGCCCTACAATGAGCAGTTCTTC.